Listed below are T cell receptor beta chains from one sample, sequenced in a study of blood T cell repertoires in COVID-19. Sequenced by immunoSEQ multiplex PCR; TCRdb stores in-frame clones only, minus some. Of about 110,000 clones in the sample, more than 80% were seen once. What was sequenced was peripheral blood. Receptors were obtained from an older woman with acute or convalescent COVID-19. Both conserved end residues are part of each CDR3. A D gene is named only where the DNA matches it firmly. Clone size is shown for a subset of rows, as once, few, many or a class of expanded clone.

TRBV4-1	TRBD1	TRBJ1-1	once	TGCGCCAGCAGCCAAGGCCGGGACAGGGGAATAGGAACTGAAGCTTTCTTT	CASSQGRDRGIGTEAFF
TRBV6-5	TRBD1	TRBJ2-7	NA	TGTGCCAGCAGAGTAGGACAGGGGGATCCCTACGAGCAGTACTTC	CASRVGQGDPYEQYF
TRBV3-1/TRBV3-2	TRBD1	TRBJ2-5	NA	TGTGCCAGCAGCGCCCGGACAGGTACTTTTGGGGAGACCCAGTACTTC	CASSARTGTFGETQYF
TRBV11-2	NA	TRBJ2-3	once	TGTGCCAGCAGCCAGGGATGGGGGCGGCCAGATACGCAGTATTTT	CASSQGWGRPDTQYF
TRBV27	TRBD1	TRBJ1-2	once	TGTGCCAGCAGTTTATCCCGGACAGGGGGGAGCTATGGCTACACCTTC	CASSLSRTGGSYGYTF
TRBV6-1	NA	TRBJ1-3	NA	TGTGCCAGCAGTGAAGCGGGGCCTTTATACCTCTCGAGCTCTGGAAACACCATATATTTT	CASSEAGPLYLSSSGNTIYF
TRBV2	NA	TRBJ1-6	NA	TGTGCCAGCAGTGAAGGGGACATTCTCCCCCACTTT	CASSEGDILPHF
TRBV28	TRBD2	TRBJ2-3	few	TGTGCCAGCAGCTCCCTAGCGGGACTGAGGAATACGCAGTATTTT	CASSSLAGLRNTQYF
TRBV9	TRBD1	TRBJ1-1	NA	TGTGCCAGCAGCTTAAGGGGACAGGGTGAAGCTTTCTTT	CASSLRGQGEAFF
TRBV7-7	NA	TRBJ2-7	NA	TGTGCTAGCAGTCCTAGCCAACGGGGCTACGAGCAGTACTTC	CASSPSQRGYEQYF
TRBV27	NA	TRBJ1-5	NA	TGTGCCAGCAGTTTATCTTGGAGTAGCAATCAGCCCCAGCATTTT	CASSLSWSSNQPQHF
TRBV20-1	NA	TRBJ1-2	once	TGCAGTGTCACCCGAGGACAGGGCTACACCTTC	CSVTRGQGYTF
TRBV11-2	NA	TRBJ1-5	NA	TGTGCCAGCAGCTTAGGAGGGTCAAGCAATCAGCCCCAGCATTTT	CASSLGGSSNQPQHF
TRBV27	TRBD1	TRBJ1-2	NA	TGTGCCAGCAGTTTATCTCCAGGGGGCTATGGCTACACCTTC	CASSLSPGGYGYTF
TRBV3-1/TRBV3-2	NA	TRBJ1-6	few	TGTGCCAGCAGCCCCCTTGACAGCTATAATTCACCCCTCCACTTT	CASSPLDSYNSPLHF
TRBV30	TRBD2	TRBJ2-5	NA	TGTGCCTGGAGTTTGACTAGCGGGAGCCAAGAGACCCAGTACTTC	CAWSLTSGSQETQYF
TRBV12-5	NA	TRBJ1-4	NA	TGTGCTAGTGGTTCCGGGTCATCCGGAAGGGAAAAACTGTTTTTT	CASGSGSSGREKLFF
TRBV20-1	TRBD1	TRBJ1-5	NA	TGCAGTGCTAGTAGTAGTTCAGGGGGAGGTCAGCCCCAGCATTTT	CSASSSSGGGQPQHF
TRBV11-2	TRBD2	TRBJ2-5	NA	TGTGCCAGCAGCTTCCCACTAGCGGGGGGGGAGACCCAGTACTTC	CASSFPLAGGETQYF
TRBV5-1	NA	TRBJ2-2	once	TGCGCCAGCAACGACTACAGGGTTACGACCGGGGAGCTGTTTTTT	CASNDYRVTTGELFF
TRBV10-1	NA	TRBJ2-3	NA	TGCGCCAGCAGTGAGTTGGCAGGGGGCACAGATACGCAGTATTTT	CASSELAGGTDTQYF
TRBV11-2	NA	TRBJ1-2	NA	TGTGCCAGCAGCTTAGCCCAGGGAGGCTACACCTTC	CASSLAQGGYTF
TRBV9	TRBD2	TRBJ2-3	NA	TGTGCCAGCAGCGTAGAGGGGGGACTAGCGGGAACTAGCACAGATACGCAGTATTTT	CASSVEGGLAGTSTDTQYF
TRBV19	TRBD2	TRBJ2-1	many	TGTGCCAGTAGTACGACTAGCGGTTCCTACAATGAGCAGTTCTTC	CASSTTSGSYNEQFF
TRBV3-1/TRBV3-2	NA	TRBJ2-5	NA	TGTGCCAGCCAAGCGGGCCAGACCCAGTACTTC	CASQAGQTQYF
TRBV24-1	NA	TRBJ2-7	once	TGTGCCACCAGTGATGCCAAGAGCTCCTACGAGCAGTACTTC	CATSDAKSSYEQYF
TRBV25-1	TRBD1	TRBJ1-2	NA	TGTGCCAGCGGTTCCGGGACAGGGCTTAACTATGGCTACACCTTC	CASGSGTGLNYGYTF
TRBV18	TRBD1	TRBJ2-7	NA	TGTGCCAGCTCACCAACTAGGACAGGACCGATTTCCTACGAGCAGTACTTC	CASSPTRTGPISYEQYF
TRBV2	TRBD1	TRBJ2-7	NA	TGTGCCAGCAGCGACCCCGGCACAGGGGGCACCTACGAGCAGTACTTC	CASSDPGTGGTYEQYF
TRBV5-1	TRBD2	TRBJ2-3	NA	TGCGCCAGCAGCGAGCGGGGGCCAGATACGCAGTATTTT	CASSERGPDTQYF
TRBV5-1	TRBD2	TRBJ2-1	NA	TGCGCCAGCGGGGCGGGGAGCGGGAGGTCCAATGAGCAGTTCTTC	CASGAGSGRSNEQFF
TRBV29-1	NA	TRBJ1-1	NA	TGCAGCGTTGCCGGGGTCATGAACACTGAAGCTTTCTTT	CSVAGVMNTEAFF
TRBV19	TRBD1	TRBJ2-2	NA	TGTGCCAGCCGACAGGGGGCTTATACCGGGGAGCTGTTTTTT	CASRQGAYTGELFF
TRBV28	NA	TRBJ1-5	once	TGTGCCAGCAGTTTGTTGGCTAGGCTCAGCAATCAGCCCCAGCATTTT	CASSLLARLSNQPQHF
TRBV6-5	NA	TRBJ2-1	NA	TGTGCCAGCAGAGTCGGAGGTTTCAATGAGCAGTTCTTC	CASRVGGFNEQFF
TRBV12-3/TRBV12-4	NA	TRBJ1-4	NA	TGTGCCAGCAGCCCTGGCGGCGAAAAACTGTTTTTT	CASSPGGEKLFF
TRBV6-5	NA	TRBJ2-7	NA	TGTGCCAGCAGGAGAGGAGGGATTGAGACCTACGAGCAGTACTTC	CASRRGGIETYEQYF
TRBV6-6	NA	TRBJ2-7	NA	TGTGCCAGCAGTCTCCGGACAGTGGACTACGAGCAGTACTTC	CASSLRTVDYEQYF
TRBV12-5	TRBD1	TRBJ1-4	NA	TGTGCTAGTGGTGGGGGACAGCTTGCAACTAATGAAAAACTGTTTTTT	CASGGGQLATNEKLFF
TRBV2	NA	TRBJ2-5	NA	TGTGCCAGCAGTGAATTAGGGCTAGCGATAGAGACCCAGTACTTC	CASSELGLAIETQYF
TRBV5-1	NA	TRBJ2-7	NA	TGCGCCAGCAGCTTGTTATTCGGTTTGTTCTCCGAGCAGTACTTC	CASSLLFGLFSEQYF
TRBV27	NA	TRBJ2-7	NA	TGTGCCAGCACAAGCGCGGCTACCACCGCCTCCTACGAGCAGTACTTC	CASTSAATTASYEQYF
TRBV29-1	NA	TRBJ1-2	NA	TGCAGCGTTGAAAAGGTCCAGGGCTATGGCTACACCTTC	CSVEKVQGYGYTF